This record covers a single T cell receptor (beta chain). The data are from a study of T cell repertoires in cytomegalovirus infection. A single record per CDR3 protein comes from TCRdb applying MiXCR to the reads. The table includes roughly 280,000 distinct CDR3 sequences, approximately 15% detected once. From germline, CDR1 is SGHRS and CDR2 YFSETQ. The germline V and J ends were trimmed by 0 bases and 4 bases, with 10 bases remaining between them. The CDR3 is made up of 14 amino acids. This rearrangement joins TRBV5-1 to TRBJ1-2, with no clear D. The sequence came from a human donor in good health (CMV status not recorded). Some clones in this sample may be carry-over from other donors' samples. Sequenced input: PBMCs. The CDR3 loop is CASSLGQDSYGYTF. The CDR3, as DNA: TGCGCCAGCAGCTTGGGCCAGGACTCCTATGGCTACACCTTC.